The sequence of this T cell receptor beta chain was determined in a study of OX40 agonist ivuxolimab in advanced cancers. About the study: Dose-escalation subjects each had hepatocellular carcinoma, melanoma, renal cell or head and neck cancer.

Per germline, CDR1 MNHNY and CDR2 SVGAGI (reference sequence). CDR3 length: 13 residues. V lost 2 bases and J 8 bases, leaving 12 bases between the germline ends. Patients with a history of autoimmune disease or on systemic immunosuppression were excluded. Sampling times: baseline, cycle 4 day 1, cycle 7 day 1. Data came from immunoSEQ multiplex PCR; TCRdb stores just in-frame clones and leaves some out. The sample has 57,000 or so clones; approximately 92% are singletons. The starting material was CD4+ or CD8+ T cells sorted from blood, obtained in a trial of the OX40 agonist ivuxolimab. The genes are TRBV6-6 and TRBJ1-2; D uncertain. The clonotype comes from an adult with an advanced solid tumor such as melanoma, head and neck, liver or kidney cancer. The CDR3 here is CASSYEVRGGYTF. CDR3 sequence (DNA): TGTGCCAGCAGTTACGAAGTTCGAGGCGGCTACACCTTC.